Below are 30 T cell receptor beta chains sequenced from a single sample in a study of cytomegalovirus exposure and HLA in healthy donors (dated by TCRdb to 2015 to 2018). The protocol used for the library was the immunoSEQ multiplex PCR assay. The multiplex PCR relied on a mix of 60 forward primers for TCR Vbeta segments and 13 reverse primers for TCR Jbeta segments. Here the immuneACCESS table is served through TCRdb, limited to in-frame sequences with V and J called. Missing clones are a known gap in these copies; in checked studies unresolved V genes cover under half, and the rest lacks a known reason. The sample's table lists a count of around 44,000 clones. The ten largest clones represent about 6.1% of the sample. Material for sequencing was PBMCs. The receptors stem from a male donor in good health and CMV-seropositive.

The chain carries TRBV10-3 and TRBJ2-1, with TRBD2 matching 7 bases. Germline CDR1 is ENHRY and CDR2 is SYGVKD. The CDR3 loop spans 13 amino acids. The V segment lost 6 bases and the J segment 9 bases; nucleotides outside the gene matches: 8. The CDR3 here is CAISDGLVGEQFF. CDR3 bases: TGTGCCATCAGCGATGGACTAGTTGGTGAGCAGTTCTTC.

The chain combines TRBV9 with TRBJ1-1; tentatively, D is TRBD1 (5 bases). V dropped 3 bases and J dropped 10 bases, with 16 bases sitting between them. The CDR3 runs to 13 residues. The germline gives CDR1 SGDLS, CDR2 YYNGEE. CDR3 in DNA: TGTGCCAGCAGCGCGGAAGGTTGGGGGGTAGCTTTCTTT. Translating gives CASSAEGWGVAFF.

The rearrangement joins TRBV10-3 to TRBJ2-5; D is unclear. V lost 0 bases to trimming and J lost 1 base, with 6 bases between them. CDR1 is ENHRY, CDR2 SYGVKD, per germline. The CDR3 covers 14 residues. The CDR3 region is CAISESGVQETQYF. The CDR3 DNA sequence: TGTGCCATCAGTGAGTCCGGAGTCCAAGAGACCCAGTACTTC.

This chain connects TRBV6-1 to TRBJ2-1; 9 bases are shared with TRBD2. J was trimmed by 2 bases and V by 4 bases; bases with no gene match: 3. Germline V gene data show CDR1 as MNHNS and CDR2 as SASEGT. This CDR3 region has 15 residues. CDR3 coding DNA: TGTGCCAGCAGTGTGGCGGGGGGGCCCTACAATGAGCAGTTCTTC. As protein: CASSVAGGPYNEQFF.

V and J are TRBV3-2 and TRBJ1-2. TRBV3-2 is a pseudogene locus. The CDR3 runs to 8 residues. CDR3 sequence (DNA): TGTGCCAGCGTTAGCTACACCTTC. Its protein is CASVSYTF.

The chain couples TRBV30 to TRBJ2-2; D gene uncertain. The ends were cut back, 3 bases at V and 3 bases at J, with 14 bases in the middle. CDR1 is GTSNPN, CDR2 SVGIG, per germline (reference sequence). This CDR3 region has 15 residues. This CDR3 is CAWSDSTKDTGELFF. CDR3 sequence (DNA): TGTGCCTGGAGCGATAGCACCAAGGACACCGGGGAGCTGTTTTTT.

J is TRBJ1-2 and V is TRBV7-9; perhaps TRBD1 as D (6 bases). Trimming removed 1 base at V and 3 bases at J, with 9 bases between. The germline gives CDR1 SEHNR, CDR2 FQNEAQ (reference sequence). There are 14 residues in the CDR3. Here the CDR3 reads CASSLDRDDYGYTF. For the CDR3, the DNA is TGTGCCAGCAGCTTAGACAGGGATGACTATGGCTACACCTTC.

The CDR3 DNA reads TGTGCCAGTAGTGTGGACAGTCTCTACGAGCAGTACTTC. It specifies CASSVDSLYEQYF. The chain uses TRBV19 and TRBJ2-7, with D possibly TRBD1 on 6 matching bases. Trimming cost V 5 bases and J 3 bases, with 11 bases left between them. The CDR3 length is 13 residues. Germline V lookup: CDR1 LNHDA, CDR2 SQIVND (reference sequence).

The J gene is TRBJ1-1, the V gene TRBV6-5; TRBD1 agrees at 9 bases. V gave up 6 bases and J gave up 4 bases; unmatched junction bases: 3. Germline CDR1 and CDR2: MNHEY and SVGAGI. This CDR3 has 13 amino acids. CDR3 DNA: TGTGCCAGCAGCCTGGGACAGGGCACTGAAGCTTTCTTT. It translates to CASSLGQGTEAFF.

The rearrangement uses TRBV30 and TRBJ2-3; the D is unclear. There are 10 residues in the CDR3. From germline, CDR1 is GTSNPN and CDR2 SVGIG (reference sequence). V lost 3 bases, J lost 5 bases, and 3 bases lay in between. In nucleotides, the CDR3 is TGTGCCTGGAGCGGAGATACGCAGTATTTT. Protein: CAWSGDTQYF.

CDR3 DNA sequence: TGCGCCAGCAGCACGGGACAGGGCGGGAATGAGCAGTTCTTC. It specifies CASSTGQGGNEQFF. The chain is built from TRBV5-1 and TRBJ2-1; the match to TRBD1 covers 9 bases. Looked up from germline, CDR1 is SGHRS and CDR2 is YFSETQ. CDR3 size: 14 residues. The V gene end was trimmed by 4 bases and the J gene end by 7 bases; junction bases not matched to a gene: 6.

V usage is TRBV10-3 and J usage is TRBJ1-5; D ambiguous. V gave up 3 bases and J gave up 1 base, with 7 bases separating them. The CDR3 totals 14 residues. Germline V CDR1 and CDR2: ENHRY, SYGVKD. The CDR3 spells CAISDLSSNQPQHF. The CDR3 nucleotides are TGTGCCATCAGTGACTTGAGCAGCAATCAGCCCCAGCATTTT.

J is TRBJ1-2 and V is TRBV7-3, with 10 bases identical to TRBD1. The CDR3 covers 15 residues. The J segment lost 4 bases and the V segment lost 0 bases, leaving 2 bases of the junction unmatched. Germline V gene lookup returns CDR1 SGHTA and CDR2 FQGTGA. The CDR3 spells CASSLTGQGGYGYTF. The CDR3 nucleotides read TGTGCCAGCAGCTTAACCGGACAGGGGGGCTATGGCTACACCTTC.

CDR3 sequence (DNA): TGTGCCACAGAGAGGACTAGCGGTTTGGGGACAGATACGCAGTATTTT. It codes for CATERTSGLGTDTQYF. J is TRBJ2-3 and V is TRBV11-2, with 10 bases lining up with TRBD2. V lost 10 bases to trimming and J lost 3 bases; unmatched junction nucleotides: 13. The germline V gene encodes CDR1 SGHAT and CDR2 FQNNGV. The CDR3 totals 16 residues.

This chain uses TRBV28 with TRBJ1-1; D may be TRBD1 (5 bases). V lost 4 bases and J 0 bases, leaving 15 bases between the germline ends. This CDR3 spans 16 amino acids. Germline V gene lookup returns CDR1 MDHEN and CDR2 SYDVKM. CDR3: CASSWEDTWVNTEAFF. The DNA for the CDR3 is TGTGCCAGCAGTTGGGAGGACACCTGGGTGAACACTGAAGCTTTCTTT.

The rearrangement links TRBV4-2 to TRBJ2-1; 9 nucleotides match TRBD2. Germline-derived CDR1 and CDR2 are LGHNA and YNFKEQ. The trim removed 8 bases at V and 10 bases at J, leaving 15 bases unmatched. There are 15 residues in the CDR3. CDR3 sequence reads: CASATYGSGGGEQFF. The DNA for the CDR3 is TGTGCCAGCGCTACCTATGGTAGCGGGGGAGGCGAGCAGTTCTTC.

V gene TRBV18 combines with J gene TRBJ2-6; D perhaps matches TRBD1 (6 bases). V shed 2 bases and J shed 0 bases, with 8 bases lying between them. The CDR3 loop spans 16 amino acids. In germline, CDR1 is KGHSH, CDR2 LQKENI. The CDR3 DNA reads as TGTGCCAGCTCACCAACAGGGAGCTCTGGGGCCAACGTCCTGACTTTC. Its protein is CASSPTGSSGANVLTF.

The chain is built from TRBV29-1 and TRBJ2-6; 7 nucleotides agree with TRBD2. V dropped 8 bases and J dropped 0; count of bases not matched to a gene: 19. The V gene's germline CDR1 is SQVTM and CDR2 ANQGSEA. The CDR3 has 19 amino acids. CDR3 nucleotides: TGCAGCACGCTAATTGGGGAGCGGGGTGGGGTCTCTGGGGCCAACGTCCTGACTTTC. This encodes CSTLIGERGGVSGANVLTF.

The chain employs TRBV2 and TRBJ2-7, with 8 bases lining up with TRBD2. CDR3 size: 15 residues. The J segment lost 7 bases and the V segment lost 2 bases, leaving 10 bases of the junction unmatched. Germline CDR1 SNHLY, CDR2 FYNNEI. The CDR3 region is CASSEYRGGQEEQYF. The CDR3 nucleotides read TGTGCCAGCAGTGAATATCGGGGGGGGCAGGAAGAGCAGTACTTC.

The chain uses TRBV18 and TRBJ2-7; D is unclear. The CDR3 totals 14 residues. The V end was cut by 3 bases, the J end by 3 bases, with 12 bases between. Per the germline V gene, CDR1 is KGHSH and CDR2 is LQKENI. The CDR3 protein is CASSPSRSRYEQYF. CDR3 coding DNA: TGTGCCAGCTCACCCAGCAGGTCCCGCTACGAGCAGTACTTC.

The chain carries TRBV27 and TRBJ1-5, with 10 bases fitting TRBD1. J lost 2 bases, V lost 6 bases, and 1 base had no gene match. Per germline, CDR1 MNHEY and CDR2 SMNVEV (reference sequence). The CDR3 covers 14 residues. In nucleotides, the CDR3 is TGTGCCAGCAGGGGGACAGGGGGCAATCAGCCCCAGCATTTT. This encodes CASRGTGGNQPQHF.

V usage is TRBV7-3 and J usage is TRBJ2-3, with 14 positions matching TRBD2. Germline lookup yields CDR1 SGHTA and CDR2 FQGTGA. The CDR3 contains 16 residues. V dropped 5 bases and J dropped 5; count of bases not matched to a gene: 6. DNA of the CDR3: TGTGCCAGCAGCCCCAGACTAGCGGGGGGGAGAGATACGCAGTATTTT. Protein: CASSPRLAGGRDTQYF. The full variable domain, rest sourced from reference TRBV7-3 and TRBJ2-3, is GAGVSQTPSNKVTEKGKYVELRCDPISGHTALYWYRQSLGQGPEFLIYFQGTGAADDSGLPNDRFFAVRPEGSVSTLKIQRTERGDSAVYLCASSPRLAGGRDTQYFGPGTRLTVL.

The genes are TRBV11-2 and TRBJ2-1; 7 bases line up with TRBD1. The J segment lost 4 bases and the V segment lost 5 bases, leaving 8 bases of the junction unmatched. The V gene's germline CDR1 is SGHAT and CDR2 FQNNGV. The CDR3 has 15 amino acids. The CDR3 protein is CASSLGAGGYNEQFF. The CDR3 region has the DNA TGTGCCAGCAGCCTGGGAGCAGGGGGATACAATGAGCAGTTCTTC.

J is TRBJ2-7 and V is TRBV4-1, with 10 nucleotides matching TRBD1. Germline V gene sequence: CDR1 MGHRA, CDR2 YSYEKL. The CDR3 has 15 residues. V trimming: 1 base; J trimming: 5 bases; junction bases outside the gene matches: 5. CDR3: CASSQGGTGDHEQYF. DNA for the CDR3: TGCGCCAGCAGCCAAGGCGGGACAGGGGACCACGAGCAGTACTTC.

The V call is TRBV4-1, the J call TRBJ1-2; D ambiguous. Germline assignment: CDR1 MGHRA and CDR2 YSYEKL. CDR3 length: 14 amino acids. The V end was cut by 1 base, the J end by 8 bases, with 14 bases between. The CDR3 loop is CASSQVASGEGYTF. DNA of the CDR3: TGCGCCAGCAGCCAAGTGGCTTCAGGTGAGGGCTACACCTTC.

CDR3 loop: CASSSTRLAGGRAETQYF. As DNA, the CDR3 is TGTGCCAGCAGCTCTACGCGACTAGCGGGGGGCCGAGCAGAGACCCAGTACTTC. The V call is TRBV7-8, the J call TRBJ2-5; 13 bases align to TRBD2. CDR3 size: 18 residues. In germline, CDR1 is SGHVS, CDR2 FQNEAQ. The V segment lost 4 bases and the J segment 4 bases; nucleotides outside the gene matches: 12.

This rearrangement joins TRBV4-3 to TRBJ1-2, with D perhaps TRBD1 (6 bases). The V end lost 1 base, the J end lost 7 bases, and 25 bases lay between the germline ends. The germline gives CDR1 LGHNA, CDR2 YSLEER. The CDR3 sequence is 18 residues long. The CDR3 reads CASSQGLGWGRNYAGYTF. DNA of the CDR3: TGCGCCAGCAGCCAAGGGCTTGGTTGGGGGCGAAATTACGCTGGCTACACCTTC.

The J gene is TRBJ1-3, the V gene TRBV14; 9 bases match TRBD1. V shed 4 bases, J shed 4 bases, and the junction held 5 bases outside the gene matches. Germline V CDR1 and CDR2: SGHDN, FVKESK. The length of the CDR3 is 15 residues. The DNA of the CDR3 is TGTGCCAGCAGCCCCGGGACAGGGTTCGGAAACACCATATATTTT. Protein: CASSPGTGFGNTIYF.

CDR3 in DNA: TGTGCCAGCAGCTTGGGGCAGGGGAGTGAGCAGTTCTTC. Protein product: CASSLGQGSEQFF. V is TRBV5-4 and J is TRBJ2-1, with D tentatively TRBD1 (6 bases). Trimming took 0 bases from V and 9 from J, leaving 10 bases between them. The germline V gene has CDR1 SGHNT and CDR2 YYREEE (reference sequence). This CDR3 is built from 13 residues.

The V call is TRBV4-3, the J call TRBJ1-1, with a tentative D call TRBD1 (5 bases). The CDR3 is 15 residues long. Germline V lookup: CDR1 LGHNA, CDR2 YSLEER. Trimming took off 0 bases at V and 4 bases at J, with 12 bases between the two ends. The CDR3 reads CASSQDVEGTTEAFF. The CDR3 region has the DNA TGCGCCAGCAGCCAAGATGTGGAGGGGACCACTGAAGCTTTCTTT.